These T cell receptor beta chains were read from a single sample in a study of T cells in Graves' hyperthyroidism and ophthalmopathy. TCRdb used MiXCR to reprocess the multiplex PCR reads, holding one entry per CDR3 protein. The table has roughly 330,000 distinct CDR3 sequences, about 15% seen once; the top ten hold roughly 31%. Sequencing was carried out using blood. The receptors were sampled from a young man with Graves' hyperthyroidism. The CDR3 runs from the conserved cysteine through the conserved F or W. Each record gives: D gene, V gene, CDR3 length, J gene, clone size, CDR3 DNA, CDR3 protein. The D gene is left open where the match is weak. Not all rows give a size; the values are once, few, many and, for expanded clones, a class.

TRBD2	TRBV6-2/TRBV6-3	16	TRBJ2-1	many	TGTGCCAGCAGTTACTTCCTAGCGGGAATCTACAATGAGCAGTTCTTC	CASSYFLAGIYNEQFF
TRBD2	TRBV19	18	TRBJ2-1	few	TGTGCCACTACGAGGGGACTAGCGGGAGGGCCTGTTTGGTATGAGCAGTTCTTC	CATTRGLAGGPVWYEQFF
TRBD2	TRBV15	16	TRBJ2-3	many	TGTGCCACCAGCAGAATAGCGGGAGGAGGCACAGATACGCAGTATTTT	CATSRIAGGGTDTQYF
TRBD1	TRBV20-1	13	TRBJ1-5	many	TGCAGTGCTGCGGGACAGGGAGATCAGCCCCAGCATTTT	CSAAGQGDQPQHF
NA	TRBV20-1	15	TRBJ2-1	NA	TGCAGTGCTAGAGTACCTTCGAGCTCCTACAATGAGCAGTTCTTC	CSARVPSSSYNEQFF
NA	TRBV20-1	16	TRBJ2-7	many	TGCAGTGCTGAGGGCTACACCACACACGGTGCCTACGAGCAGTACTTC	CSAEGYTTHGAYEQYF
NA	TRBV6-1	12	TRBJ2-7	NA	TGTGCCAGCAGCCGACGAAGTCACGAGCAGTACTTC	CASSRRSHEQYF
NA	TRBV18	14	TRBJ1-1	many	TGTGCCAGCTCCCCTACAGGGTCGAACACTGAAGCTTTCTTT	CASSPTGSNTEAFF
NA	TRBV5-1	14	TRBJ2-5	many	TGCGCCAGCAGCTTCCGTCTAGGGGGGGAGACCCAGTACTTC	CASSFRLGGETQYF
NA	TRBV6-1	12	TRBJ2-2	NA	TGTGCCAGCAGTTCCGGGAGCGGGGAGCTGTTTTTT	CASSSGSGELFF
NA	TRBV20-1	14	TRBJ2-7	many	TGCAGTGCTAACGGGATCCCACCTTCCTACGAGCAGTACTTC	CSANGIPPSYEQYF
NA	TRBV5-1	15	TRBJ2-6	NA	TGCGCCAGCAGCTTGGATCTTTCTGGGGCCAACGTCCTGACTTTC	CASSLDLSGANVLTF
TRBD1	TRBV24-1	15	TRBJ1-1	many	TGTGCCACCAGTGACCCGGGACAGGAGGGCACTGAAGCTTTCTTT	CATSDPGQEGTEAFF
NA	TRBV5-1	15	TRBJ2-1	many	TGCGCCAGCAGCGTTCGCCGAGGTCTTGTCAATGAGCAGTTCTTC	CASSVRRGLVNEQFF
NA	TRBV7-2	15	TRBJ2-7	many	TGTGCCAGCAGCTTAGATAAGGGGCTCTCCTACGAGCAGTACTTC	CASSLDKGLSYEQYF
NA	TRBV30	17	TRBJ2-7	NA	TGTGCCTGGAGTGCCCCGCCCAGAGGCCTAGCGAACGACGAGCAGTACTTC	CAWSAPPRGLANDEQYF
NA	TRBV5-1	14	TRBJ1-3	NA	TGCGCCAGCAGCTTGGAACCTTCTGGAAACACCATATATTTT	CASSLEPSGNTIYF
TRBD2	TRBV19	16	TRBJ2-1	many	TGTGCCAGTAGTATAGGACTAGCGGGAGATTGGAATGAGCAGTTCTTC	CASSIGLAGDWNEQFF
TRBD1	TRBV28	16	TRBJ1-5	many	TGTGCCAGCAGCACTGTTACAGGGGGCATGGGTCAGCCCCAGCATTTT	CASSTVTGGMGQPQHF
TRBD2	TRBV7-9	16	TRBJ2-1	many	TGTGCCAGCATCTTCCAGCGGGAGGGCCTAGCGGGTGAGCAGTTCTTC	CASIFQREGLAGEQFF
TRBD2	TRBV11-2	18	TRBJ2-5	many	TGTGCCAGCAGCTTAGGCCAAACACTAGCGGGAGTGGGAGAGACCCAGTACTTC	CASSLGQTLAGVGETQYF
NA	TRBV15	14	TRBJ2-1	NA	TGTGCCACCAGCAGGGTCCCTATGATCGATGAGCAGTTCTTC	CATSRVPMIDEQFF
NA	TRBV27	15	TRBJ1-5	many	TGTGCCAGCAGTCCTAAGACGGATAGCAATCAGCCCCAGCATTTT	CASSPKTDSNQPQHF
TRBD1	TRBV2	13	TRBJ2-5	NA	TGTGCCAGCAGTGAAGTCACAGGGGGCGGAGGGGACTTC	CASSEVTGGGGDF
NA	TRBV7-8	14	TRBJ1-2	many	TGTGCCAGCAGCTTAGCGCAGGGAAACTATGGCTACACCTTC	CASSLAQGNYGYTF
TRBD1	TRBV25-1	15	TRBJ2-3	few	TGTGCCAGCAGTGATTGGGACAGAAACACAGATACGCAGTATTTT	CASSDWDRNTDTQYF
TRBD1	TRBV9	18	TRBJ1-3	NA	TGTGCCAGCAGCTTAGAGCCAGGACAGGGGGCTTCTGGAAACACCATATATTTT	CASSLEPGQGASGNTIYF
NA	TRBV6-2/TRBV6-3	15	TRBJ2-5	many	TGTGCCACCCTAACCCCCGGGACGGATCAAGAGACCCAGTACTTC	CATLTPGTDQETQYF
TRBD1	TRBV13	14	TRBJ1-1	many	TGTGCCAGCAGACCCACAGGGGGCAACACTGAAGCTTTCTTT	CASRPTGGNTEAFF
TRBD1	TRBV13	17	TRBJ1-1	many	TGTGCCAGCAGCTACCGGAAAACAGGGGTAGTGAACACTGAAGCTTTCTTT	CASSYRKTGVVNTEAFF
TRBD2	TRBV20-1	16	TRBJ2-1	many	TGCAGTGCTTCTCAAGTAGCGGGAGGAGGGAACAATGAGCAGTTCTTC	CSASQVAGGGNNEQFF
NA	TRBV24-1	14	TRBJ1-5	few	TGTGCCACCAGTGATTACAGGGCAAATCAGCCCCAGCATTTT	CATSDYRANQPQHF
NA	TRBV3-1	16	TRBJ2-2	few	TGTGCCAGCAGCACAGCGGGCCCTTATATCGCCGGGGAGCTGTTTTTT	CASSTAGPYIAGELFF
NA	TRBV6-1	14	TRBJ2-1	many	TGTGCCAGCAGTGAAGCAGGCACCCCAAATGAGCAGTTCTTC	CASSEAGTPNEQFF
NA	TRBV7-2	13	TRBJ1-6	few	TGTGCCAGCAGCTTCAGGGGTAATTCACCCCTCCACTTT	CASSFRGNSPLHF
NA	TRBV30	16	TRBJ1-4	many	TGTGCCTGGAGTGGTATCACCCCGGCAACTAATGAAAAACTGTTTTTT	CAWSGITPATNEKLFF
NA	TRBV20-1	12	TRBJ2-7	NA	TGCAGTGCTATAACAGGGAACTACGAGCAGTACTTC	CSAITGNYEQYF
TRBD1	TRBV11-2	16	TRBJ2-1	NA	TGTGCCAGCAGCTTAGGGACAGGGTGGGCCTACAATGAGCAGTTCTTC	CASSLGTGWAYNEQFF
NA	TRBV11-3	13	TRBJ2-7	many	TGTGCCAGCAGTCAAAGCGCGTCCTACGAGCAGTACTTC	CASSQSASYEQYF
NA	TRBV28	18	TRBJ1-2	many	TGTGCCAGCAGTTTACGGGCCCCTTGGGGAGGAGAATACTATGGCTACACCTTC	CASSLRAPWGGEYYGYTF
NA	TRBV7-2	15	TRBJ2-7	many	TGTGCCAGCAGCTTAGGATACAGAACTCCCTACGAGCAGTACTTC	CASSLGYRTPYEQYF
NA	TRBV7-2	15	TRBJ2-1	many	TGTGCCAGCAGCTTATCGGCGGGCCTCTACAATGAGCAGTTCTTC	CASSLSAGLYNEQFF
NA	TRBV5-4	16	TRBJ2-3	many	TGTGCCAGCACCCATCAAACATACCTAGGACTTGGTACGCAGTATTTT	CASTHQTYLGLGTQYF
TRBD2	TRBV28	14	TRBJ2-3	many	TGTGCCAGCGAATTTAGCGGGATGGGAGATACGCAGTATTTT	CASEFSGMGDTQYF
NA	TRBV28	11	TRBJ1-6	many	TGTGCCAGCAGGACGAAGCAACCCCTCCACTTT	CASRTKQPLHF
TRBD1	TRBV7-9	15	TRBJ2-3	NA	TGTGCCAGCAGCTACGACAGGGGGCAAGGAGATACGCAGTATTTT	CASSYDRGQGDTQYF
TRBD1	TRBV12-3/TRBV12-4	15	TRBJ1-2	many	TGTGCCAGCAGTCACCGCCCGGGACAGGGGTATGGCTACACCTTC	CASSHRPGQGYGYTF
NA	TRBV19	13	TRBJ2-5	few	TGTGCCAGTAGTATGAGGATCCAAGAGACCCAGTACTTC	CASSMRIQETQYF
TRBD2	TRBV18	15	TRBJ2-5	many	TGTGCCAGCTCACCAGGCGGGGGTCTAAGAGAGACCCAGTACTTC	CASSPGGGLRETQYF
TRBD1	TRBV20-1	13	TRBJ1-1	many	TGCAGTGCTAGAGAAGGGGGCGGAACTGAAGCTTTCTTT	CSAREGGGTEAFF
NA	TRBV20-1	14	TRBJ2-1	many	TGCAGTGCCGCCACTAGCCGCGTTATGGCTGAGCAGTTCTTC	CSAATSRVMAEQFF
NA	TRBV4-2	16	TRBJ2-7	NA	TGTGCCAGCAGCCGGCCAACTTTGGATCTTACCTACGAGCAGTACTTC	CASSRPTLDLTYEQYF
NA	TRBV28	12	TRBJ1-4	many	TGTGCCAGCAGTACCATGAACCTAAAACTGTTTTTT	CASSTMNLKLFF
NA	TRBV3-1	13	TRBJ2-7	few	TGTGCCAGCAGCCAAGTATTCATGGTCGAGCAGTACTTC	CASSQVFMVEQYF
NA	TRBV27	12	TRBJ2-3	many	TGTGCCAGCAGTTCCCGCACAGATACGCAGTATTTT	CASSSRTDTQYF
TRBD1	TRBV19	14	TRBJ1-1	few	TGTGCCACCCGGACAGGGGGATCGGGCACTGAAGCTTTCTTT	CATRTGGSGTEAFF
NA	TRBV6-1	14	TRBJ1-4	many	TGTGCCAGCTGGGCCGGGGGATCCAATGAAAAACTGTTTTTT	CASWAGGSNEKLFF
TRBD2	TRBV5-4	15	TRBJ2-5	NA	TGTGCCAGCAGCTCCAGACTAGCGGGCCAAGAGACCCAGTACTTC	CASSSRLAGQETQYF